The clone carrying this T cell receptor beta chain rates as medium-sized. Antigen: not known. This sample stems from a study of coeliac disease. Trimming stripped 7 bases from V and 0 bases from J, with 13 bases between. The CDR3 contains 13 residues. Germline lookup yields CDR1 SQVTM and CDR2 ANQGSEA. The study, taken as a whole, reports: Known gliadin-specific TRB sequences: about 55% of the 18 coeliac samples, only 1 of 6 controls. Control samples showed higher TRB and TRG clonality than intraepithelial and lamina propria samples in active celiac disease. Few TRB amino acid sequences were shared between samples; most were unique.

Clones were sequenced by immunoSEQ multiplex PCR, and TCRdb holds only the in-frame ones, with some missing. The sample records 7,300 or so clones, roughly 60% being singletons. The sequence was obtained from a woman aged 60-75 years with active celiac disease. V gene TRBV29-1 combines with J gene TRBJ2-7, with a possible D match to TRBD1 (6 bases). Input material: lamina propria lymphocytes from the gut. The CDR3, as DNA: TGCAGCGCTCATCTAGGGGGCTCCTACGAGCAGTACTTC. Its protein is CSAHLGGSYEQYF.